The text below deals with one TCR beta chain. The sample belongs to a study of T cell changes during pregnancy in multiple sclerosis. This CDR3 has 13 residues. Trimming removed 1 base at V and 9 bases at J, with 7 bases between. Germline V gene lookup returns CDR1 SNHLY and CDR2 FYNNEI. Some clones are missing from TCRdb's copy, which holds only in-frame ones; the method was immunoSEQ multiplex PCR. Found here are 100,000 to 110,000 clones, 92% of them singletons; the top ten hold 1.5% to 2.5%. V and J are TRBV2 and TRBJ1-6; unclear D gene. Specimen: peripheral blood, collected after pregnancy. This TCR was recovered from a female donor with multiple sclerosis, enrolled in a pregnancy study. In DNA form, the CDR3 reads TGTGCCAGCAGTGAAGAACAGACTTCACCCCTCCACTTT. It encodes CASSEEQTSPLHF.